Following are 27 T cell receptor beta chains from one sample sequenced in a study of T cell repertoires in cytomegalovirus infection. TCRdb used MiXCR to reprocess the reads, holding one entry per CDR3 protein. The sample records about 480,000 distinct CDR3 sequences, around a third being singletons. No antigens are known for them. This specimen consisted of cultured PBMCs, obtained from culture after CMV antigen stimulation. These receptors were collected from a human donor in good health (CMV status not recorded). Some clones in this sample may be carry-over from other donors' samples.

The chain employs TRBV4-3 and TRBJ1-5, with no clear D. With 0 bases removed from V and 5 bases from J, the gap between germline ends came to 5 bases. Germline-derived CDR1 and CDR2 are LGHNA and YSLEER. The CDR3 has 13 residues. The CDR3 spells CASSQERYQPQHF. The CDR3 DNA follows: TGCGCCAGCAGCCAAGAGAGGTATCAGCCCCAGCATTTT.

The V and J genes are TRBV30 and TRBJ2-2; D not certain. This CDR3 comprises 14 residues. Germline lookup yields CDR1 GTSNPN and CDR2 SVGIG (reference sequence). V shed 2 bases and J shed 2 bases, with 9 bases lying between them. The CDR3 protein is CAWSRVINTGELFF. In DNA form, the CDR3 reads TGTGCCTGGAGTCGCGTTATTAACACCGGGGAGCTGTTTTTT.

The V and J genes are TRBV6-2 or TRBV6-3 and TRBJ1-1, with 7 bases lining up with TRBD1. Germline V gives CDR1 MNHEY, CDR2 SVGEGT. This CDR3 region has 16 residues. Trimming took 2 bases from V and 3 from J; bases not matched to a gene: 9. CDR3 sequence reads: CASSYLSGQSDTEAFF. Here the CDR3 DNA reads TGTGCCAGCAGTTACCTCTCGGGACAGTCAGACACTGAAGCTTTCTTT.

The gene calls are TRBV10-3 and TRBJ2-1; 9 bases align to TRBD1. Losses at the gene ends were 10 bases for V and 9 bases for J; bases not matched to a gene: 10. CDR1 is ENHRY, CDR2 SYGVKD, per germline. The CDR3 spans 13 residues. CDR3 sequence: CASARDRDSEQFF. The CDR3 nucleotides read TGTGCCAGCGCCCGGGACAGGGACAGTGAGCAGTTCTTC.

The chain links TRBV10-1 to TRBJ2-3, with D possibly matching TRBD2 (6 bases). Germline V gives CDR1 WNHNN, CDR2 SYGVQD (reference sequence). Trimming shortened V by 5 bases and J by 0 bases, and 12 bases separated the two germline ends. The CDR3 has 15 amino acids. This chain's CDR3 is CASSTGEASTDTQYF. The CDR3 nucleotides are TGCGCCAGCAGTACCGGGGAGGCAAGCACAGATACGCAGTATTTT.

In its sample, this clonotype was seen a few times. The chain joins TRBV6-1 to TRBJ1-6; D gene ambiguous. Per germline, CDR1 MNHNS and CDR2 SASEGT. Trimming stripped 4 bases from V and 0 bases from J, with 10 bases between. The CDR3 is made up of 16 amino acids. CDR3 loop: CASSAYKSSYNSPLHF. CDR3 coding DNA: TGTGCCAGCAGTGCATACAAGAGCTCCTATAATTCACCCCTCCACTTT.

A few counts support this clonotype. The chain joins TRBV7-6 to TRBJ1-2; D is perhaps TRBD1 (5 bases). With 4 bases removed from V and 6 bases from J, the gap between germline ends came to 12 bases. Germline lookup yields CDR1 SGHVS and CDR2 FNYEAQ. This CDR3 has 13 amino acids. CDR3 amino acids: CASSSGLGDGYTF. In DNA, the CDR3 is TGTGCCAGCAGCTCGGGACTAGGGGATGGCTACACCTTC.

The V and J genes are TRBV12-3 or TRBV12-4 and TRBJ2-5; D ambiguous. The V and J ends lost 7 bases and 5 bases respectively, with 11 bases between them. The CDR3 runs to 12 residues. CDR3 protein: CASNPGGETQYF. Here the CDR3 DNA reads TGTGCCAGCAATCCCGGTGGGGAGACCCAGTACTTC.

This chain links TRBV5-1 with TRBJ1-2; a weak D match, TRBD1 (5 bases). The CDR3 is made up of 15 amino acids. The V and J ends lost 4 bases and 3 bases respectively, with 16 bases between them. CDR1 and CDR2 from the germline V gene are SGHRS and YFSETQ. CDR3 sequence reads: CASSPDRVGDYGYTF. As DNA, the CDR3 is TGCGCCAGCAGCCCGGACCGGGTGGGGGACTATGGCTACACCTTC.

This clonotype was observed a handful of times. The rearrangement joins TRBV7-9 to TRBJ2-3; no clear D. Trimming cost V 0 bases and J 6 bases, with 7 bases left between them. CDR1 and CDR2 (germline): SEHNR, FQNEAQ (reference sequence). The CDR3 consists of 13 residues. The CDR3 region is CASSLAAIDTQYF. The DNA of the CDR3 is TGTGCCAGCAGCTTAGCCGCTATCGATACGCAGTATTTT.

This clonotype was counted a few times. The chain recombines TRBV27 with TRBJ2-7; tentatively, D is TRBD1 (7 bases). The CDR3 is made up of 15 amino acids. V gave up 2 bases and J gave up 2 bases, with 13 bases separating them. Germline values: CDR1 MNHEY, CDR2 SMNVEV (reference sequence). DNA of the CDR3: TGTGCCAGCAGTTTAAGGAGGGGGCCCCCCTACGAGCAGTACTTC. Encoded protein: CASSLRRGPPYEQYF.

The chain has TRBV7-2 and TRBJ2-2; D is unresolved. Germline V CDR1 and CDR2: SGHTA, FQGNSA. Deletions cut 5 bases from V and 1 base from J, with 11 bases between. This CDR3 spans 15 amino acids. The CDR3 coding sequence is TGTGCCAGCAGCCGACGCCGACAGAACACCGGGGAGCTGTTTTTT. Residues: CASSRRRQNTGELFF. The whole variable domain, filled in from reference TRBV7-2 and TRBJ2-2, reads GAGVSQSPSNKVTEKGKDVELRCDPISGHTALYWYRQSLGQGLEFLIYFQGNSAPDKSGLPSDRFSAERTGGSVSTLTIQRTQQEDSAVYLCASSRRRQNTGELFFGEGSRLTVL.

This clonotype was recorded at least ten times. The chain has TRBV7-2 and TRBJ1-5; D possibly corresponds to TRBD1 (5 bases). V lost 4 bases to trimming and J lost 5 bases, with 15 bases between them. CDR1 and CDR2 from the germline V gene are SGHTA and FQGNSA. This CDR3 is built from 15 residues. The DNA for the CDR3 is TGTGCCAGCAGCTCCTTCGGGACTGCTTATCAGCCCCAGCATTTT. Translation gives CASSSFGTAYQPQHF.

The chain employs TRBV7-2 and TRBJ2-4; 7 bases align to TRBD1. Germline CDR1 reads SGHTA; CDR2 reads FQGNSA. The CDR3 has 17 amino acids. Germline trimming cut 3 bases from V and 1 base from J; bases unmatched to any gene: 9. The CDR3 nucleotides are TGTGCCAGCAGCTTTTCCACAGGGGCCGGGGCCAAAAACATTCAGTACTTC. Its translation is CASSFSTGAGAKNIQYF.

With regard to this clonotype: One end of the junction is discordant with germline, which a read error may explain. The V call is TRBV6-2 or TRBV6-3, the J call TRBJ2-1; the D call may be TRBD1 or TRBD2 (7 bases each). Per the germline V gene, CDR1 is MNHEY and CDR2 is SVGEGT. CDR3 size: 14 residues. The CDR3 DNA reads TGTGCCAGCAGTTACTCAATTTGGCGGCAGGGGGGGGTCTTC. Encoded protein: CASSYSIWRQGGVF.

In its sample, this clonotype was seen a few times. J is TRBJ2-5 and V is TRBV7-2; 8 bases align to TRBD2. The V gene end was trimmed by 1 base and the J gene end by 6 bases; junction bases not matched to a gene: 4. The CDR3 has 14 amino acids. Germline CDR1 and CDR2: SGHTA and FQGNSA. The CDR3 here is CASSLGRGRQTQYF. The CDR3 bases are TGTGCCAGCAGCTTAGGTCGCGGGAGGCAGACCCAGTACTTC.

This clonotype was counted between two and nine times. The gene calls are TRBV7-2 and TRBJ2-1; D uncertain. CDR3 length equals 14 residues. Germline V CDR1 and CDR2: SGHTA, FQGNSA. V dropped 1 base and J dropped 5 bases, with 9 bases sitting between them. The CDR3 reads CASSLDRVNNEQFF. Here the CDR3 DNA reads TGTGCCAGCAGCTTAGATAGGGTCAACAATGAGCAGTTCTTC.

This clonotype was found a few times. The V gene is TRBV30, the J gene TRBJ1-2; weak D call: TRBD1 (5 bases). Germline values: CDR1 GTSNPN, CDR2 SVGIG (reference sequence). V dropped 2 bases and J dropped 8 bases, with 24 bases sitting between them. The CDR3 has 16 residues. CDR3 sequence: CAWSKDMAGLTSGYTF. In DNA form, the CDR3 reads TGTGCCTGGAGTAAGGATATGGCAGGGCTTACCTCGGGCTACACCTTC.

The rearrangement links TRBV6-2 or TRBV6-3 to TRBJ2-1, with TRBD2 identical over 9 bases. The CDR3 contains 18 residues. From germline, CDR1 is MNHEY and CDR2 SVGEGT. The J segment lost 0 bases and the V segment lost 3 bases, leaving 9 bases of the junction unmatched. The CDR3 DNA follows: TGTGCCAGCAGTTATCTGCGGGAGGGCCCTAGCTCCTACAATGAGCAGTTCTTC. Translating gives CASSYLREGPSSYNEQFF.

This clonotype was observed a few times. The V and J genes are TRBV12-3 or TRBV12-4 and TRBJ2-5, with 8 positions matching TRBD2. CDR3 length: 14 residues. The V gene end was trimmed by 5 bases and the J gene end by 1 base; junction bases not matched to a gene: 3. The CDR3 reads CASSQGTSQETQYF. For the CDR3, the DNA is TGTGCCAGCAGTCAGGGGACTAGCCAAGAGACCCAGTACTTC.

The rearrangement joins TRBV6-2 or TRBV6-3 to TRBJ2-5; 11 nucleotides agree with TRBD2. CDR1 is MNHEY and CDR2 is SVGEGT in the germline V gene. The CDR3 totals 16 residues. With 6 bases clipped from V and 1 base from J, the junction kept 7 bases outside the gene matches. The CDR3 DNA follows: TGTGCCAGCAGCCAGGGACTAGCGGTCCTCCAAGAGACCCAGTACTTC. It encodes CASSQGLAVLQETQYF.

This clonotype was found a few times. The V call is TRBV7-2, the J call TRBJ2-1, with 9 bases matching TRBD2. Losses at the gene ends were 3 bases for V and 9 bases for J; bases not matched to a gene: 6. This CDR3 spans 14 amino acids. Germline-derived CDR1 and CDR2 are SGHTA and FQGNSA. The CDR3 DNA is TGTGCCAGCAGCTTCCCCTTTAGCGGGAGTGAGCAGTTCTTC. Translation gives CASSFPFSGSEQFF.

This chain connects TRBV20-1 to TRBJ2-5; D not certain. The germline V gene encodes CDR1 DFQATT and CDR2 SNEGSKA (reference sequence). This CDR3 has 12 residues. With 3 bases removed from V and 3 bases from J, the gap between germline ends came to 8 bases. The CDR3 here is CSARDGKETQYF. The CDR3, as DNA: TGCAGTGCTAGGGACGGAAAAGAGACCCAGTACTTC.

The chain links TRBV5-1 to TRBJ1-3; 10 nucleotides match TRBD1. V shed 0 bases, J shed 3 bases, and the junction held 3 bases outside the gene matches. The CDR3 is 16 residues long. Germline CDR1 and CDR2: SGHRS and YFSETQ. For the CDR3, the DNA is TGCGCCAGCAGCTTGGACGGACAGGGGGTTGGAAACACCATATATTTT. Amino acids: CASSLDGQGVGNTIYF.

The rearrangement joins TRBV24-1 to TRBJ1-5; possibly TRBD1 for D (5 bases). The germline CDR1 and CDR2 sequences are KGHDR and SFDVKD. The CDR3 has 12 amino acids. Trimming pared 4 bases from V and 12 bases from J, leaving 12 bases between. In DNA, the CDR3 is TGTGCCACCAGTGAAGAAACAGGTATCCAGCATTTT. It translates to CATSEETGIQHF.

This chain uses TRBV11-3 with TRBJ2-1; 11 positions agree with TRBD1. Looked up from germline, CDR1 is SGHNT and CDR2 is YENEEA. This CDR3 contains 15 residues. Trimming cost V 4 bases and J 6 bases; bases outside gene matches: 5. The CDR3 nucleotides read TGTGCCAGCAGCTCTCCGGGACAGGGGGGCAATGAGCAGTTCTTC. Translated: CASSSPGQGGNEQFF.

This clonotype was seen once. The gene calls are TRBV6-6 and TRBJ2-5; 10 nucleotides agree with TRBD1. Losses at the gene ends were 6 bases for V and 0 bases for J; bases not matched to a gene: 4. Germline V lookup: CDR1 MNHNY, CDR2 SVGAGI (reference sequence). The CDR3 is 15 amino acids. CDR3 sequence reads: CASRRDRGDQETQYF. The CDR3 DNA sequence: TGTGCCAGCAGGAGGGACAGGGGAGACCAAGAGACCCAGTACTTC.